Listed here are 24 T cell receptor beta chains from one sample, sequenced in a study of blood T cell repertoires in COVID-19. The assay was immunoSEQ multiplex PCR, and TCRdb's table has in-frame clones only and misses some. The top ten hold roughly 12% of the sample, which has roughly 280,000 clones, 88% seen once. Input material: peripheral blood. All receptors derive from a woman aged 25 to 39 with COVID-19, enrolled during active disease.

The genes are TRBV5-1 and TRBJ2-2; 10 positions agree with TRBD2. J was trimmed by 6 bases and V by 4 bases; bases with no gene match: 15. Germline CDR1 and CDR2: SGHRS and YFSETQ. CDR3 length: 18 residues. CDR3 bases: TGCGCCAGCAGCCTGAAACCGCATCTAGCGGGAGATTCCGGGGAGCTGTTTTTT. It encodes CASSLKPHLAGDSGELFF.

This clone was seen only once. V usage is TRBV9 and J usage is TRBJ2-1; TRBD2 might be the D (6 bases). The V and J ends lost 0 bases and 7 bases respectively, with 14 bases between them. Looked up from germline, CDR1 is SGDLS and CDR2 is YYNGEE. This CDR3 comprises 15 residues. CDR3 region: CASSVEIGGGNEQFF. The CDR3 DNA sequence: TGTGCCAGCAGCGTAGAGATCGGTGGAGGGAATGAGCAGTTCTTC.

This sequence joins TRBV5-1 and TRBJ2-1, with 7 positions matching TRBD1. CDR1 is SGHRS and CDR2 is YFSETQ in the germline V gene. V dropped 2 bases and J dropped 7; count of bases not matched to a gene: 3. This CDR3 is built from 13 residues. The CDR3 region is CASSFQGQNEQFF. The CDR3 bases are TGCGCCAGCAGCTTTCAGGGACAGAATGAGCAGTTCTTC.

This sequence joins TRBV28 and TRBJ1-4, with D possibly matching TRBD1 (6 bases). The germline V and J ends were trimmed by 2 bases and 8 bases, with 12 bases remaining between them. Germline V gene data show CDR1 as MDHEN and CDR2 as SYDVKM. The CDR3 sequence is 14 residues long. The CDR3 sequence: CASSLNRASEKLFF. As DNA, the CDR3 is TGTGCCAGCAGTTTAAACAGGGCCTCCGAAAAACTGTTTTTT.

The genes are TRBV5-4 and TRBJ1-1; the D gene is possibly TRBD1 (6 bases). Per germline, CDR1 SGHNT and CDR2 YYREEE (reference sequence). V lost 4 bases and J 7 bases, leaving 11 bases between the germline ends. The CDR3 contains 12 residues. In nucleotides, the CDR3 is TGTGCCAGCAGCATCGACAGGAATGAAGCTTTCTTT. Amino acid sequence: CASSIDRNEAFF.

The table lists this clone with a few counts. The V call is TRBV3-1 (or the pseudogene TRBV3-2), the J call TRBJ2-1; 11 bases line up with TRBD2. The CDR3 is made up of 16 amino acids. CDR1 and CDR2 (germline): LGHDT, YNNKEL (reference sequence). Unmatched junction bases numbered 2, after V lost 2 bases and J lost 2 bases. CDR3 nucleotides: TGTGCCAGCAGCCAATTACTAGCGGGAGCCTACAATGAGCAGTTCTTC. Translated, it gives CASSQLLAGAYNEQFF.

The genes are TRBV4-2 and TRBJ2-1; no clear D. Germline assignment: CDR1 LGHNA and CDR2 YNFKEQ. The length of the CDR3 is 16 residues. V lost 0 bases and J lost 3, with 12 bases in between. In DNA form, the CDR3 reads TGTGCCAGCAGCCAAGATCCACCGTCCGGCTACAATGAGCAGTTCTTC. Amino acids: CASSQDPPSGYNEQFF.

The CDR3 coding sequence is TGCGCCAGCAGCTTGGGACACTCTCGGGATACGCAGTATTTT. This gives the protein CASSLGHSRDTQYF. The chain carries TRBV5-1 and TRBJ2-3; D uncertain. The CDR3 spans 14 residues. V lost 0 bases, J lost 6 bases, and 11 bases lay in between. Germline assignment: CDR1 SGHRS and CDR2 YFSETQ.

This clone was seen a single time. The chain carries TRBV29-1 and TRBJ1-3; D remains ambiguous. In germline, CDR1 is SQVTM, CDR2 ANQGSEA. V lost 3 bases and J lost 2, with 5 bases in between. There are 12 residues in the CDR3. The CDR3 here is CSVEETGNTIYF. CDR3 coding DNA: TGCAGCGTTGAGGAGACTGGAAACACCATATATTTT.

The chain links TRBV14 to TRBJ1-4; 10 nucleotides align to TRBD1. CDR3 size: 15 residues. V trimming: 4 bases; J trimming: 6 bases; junction bases outside the gene matches: 5. Germline loops: CDR1 SGHDN, CDR2 FVKESK. CDR3 residues: CASSLRQGAYEKLFF. CDR3 coding DNA: TGTGCCAGCAGCCTACGACAGGGGGCATATGAAAAACTGTTTTTT.

This sequence joins TRBV2 and TRBJ2-2; 9 nucleotides line up with TRBD1. Germline loops: CDR1 SNHLY, CDR2 FYNNEI. The CDR3 loop spans 14 amino acids. Germline trimming cut 7 bases from V and 7 bases from J; bases unmatched to any gene: 7. CDR3 bases: TGTGCCAGCATCAAACAGGGGGCGGTCGGGGAGCTGTTTTTT. This sequence encodes CASIKQGAVGELFF.

The V gene is TRBV2, the J gene TRBJ2-1; D is perhaps TRBD2 (5 bases). The CDR3 has 14 amino acids. V was cut by 6 bases and J by 4 bases, with 13 bases left in between. The germline gives CDR1 SNHLY, CDR2 FYNNEI. The CDR3 protein is CASRAELVYNEQFF. CDR3 bases: TGTGCCAGCAGGGCCGAACTAGTATACAATGAGCAGTTCTTC.

V and J are TRBV12-3 or TRBV12-4 and TRBJ1-5; D remains ambiguous. Trimming cost V 3 bases and J 4 bases, with 4 bases left between them. The CDR3 contains 12 residues. CDR3 nucleotide sequence: TGTGCCAGCAGTTTCGGGAATCAGCCCCAGCATTTT. Its protein is CASSFGNQPQHF.

V usage is TRBV5-5 and J usage is TRBJ1-4, with D perhaps matching TRBD1 (5 bases). CDR3 length: 15 amino acids. Per germline, CDR1 SGHKS and CDR2 YYEKEE (reference sequence). V shed 3 bases and J shed 0 bases, with 9 bases lying between them. The DNA of the CDR3 is TGTGCCAGCAGCTACAGGAGTGCAACTAATGAAAAACTGTTTTTT. This codes for CASSYRSATNEKLFF.

The V and J genes are TRBV11-2 and TRBJ2-7, with D possibly matching TRBD1 (5 bases). With 1 base removed from V and 6 bases from J, the gap between germline ends came to 16 bases. From germline, CDR1 is SGHAT and CDR2 FQNNGV. The CDR3 contains 15 residues. This chain's CDR3 is CASSLVVLGHGEQYF. CDR3 sequence (DNA): TGTGCCAGCAGCTTAGTTGTGCTGGGGCACGGCGAGCAGTACTTC.

The genes are TRBV5-4 and TRBJ2-1; 7 bases agree with TRBD1. Germline CDR1 reads SGHNT; CDR2 reads YYREEE (reference sequence). V was clipped by 5 bases and J by 6 bases; unmatched bases: 11. The CDR3 extends over 15 amino acids. The CDR3 DNA reads as TGTGCCAGCAGACAGGGGTTACAATTCCTCAATGAGCAGTTCTTC. Protein product: CASRQGLQFLNEQFF.

V usage is TRBV6-6 and J usage is TRBJ2-6; D perhaps matches TRBD2 (7 bases). The germline CDR1 and CDR2 sequences are MNHNY and SVGAGI (reference sequence). The CDR3 has 16 residues. Trimming cost V 7 bases and J 0 bases, with 13 bases left between them. CDR3 bases: TGTGCCAGCACCGCCGGGGGGCACTCTGGGGCCAACGTCCTGACTTTC. Amino acid sequence: CASTAGGHSGANVLTF.

The chain is built from TRBV5-4 and TRBJ2-5, with 13 bases matching TRBD2. The CDR3 runs 18 residues. Germline loops: CDR1 SGHNT, CDR2 YYREEE (reference sequence). V lost 6 bases to trimming and J lost 5 bases; unmatched junction nucleotides: 16. The CDR3: CASTPEPTSGRAGETQYF. In nucleotides, the CDR3 is TGTGCCAGCACCCCAGAACCCACTAGCGGGAGGGCCGGGGAGACCCAGTACTTC.

The chain has TRBV14 and TRBJ2-3; TRBD2 agrees at 9 bases. The CDR3 loop spans 16 amino acids. The V segment lost 3 bases and the J segment 9 bases; nucleotides outside the gene matches: 13. Germline lookup yields CDR1 SGHDN and CDR2 FVKESK. CDR3 in amino acids: CASSQRQGGSGRTQYF. DNA of the CDR3: TGTGCCAGCAGCCAGCGGCAGGGCGGTAGCGGGAGAACGCAGTATTTT.

The chain uses TRBV7-3 and TRBJ1-3; D ambiguous. The CDR3 has 14 amino acids. Germline CDR1 reads SGHTA; CDR2 reads FQGTGA. V dropped 5 bases and J dropped 3 bases, with 11 bases sitting between them. This CDR3 reads CASSLQASGNTIYF. The DNA for the CDR3 is TGTGCCAGCAGCCTTCAGGCGAGTGGAAACACCATATATTTT.

This clone was seen a single time. V and J are TRBV27 and TRBJ2-7; D not resolved. With 3 bases removed from V and 6 bases from J, the gap between germline ends came to 27 bases. The CDR3 has 18 residues. Germline V gives CDR1 MNHEY, CDR2 SMNVEV (reference sequence). CDR3 bases: TGTGCCAGCAGTTTCGTGGGCACCAGCCCAAGGAAAGGTCTCGAGCAGTACTTC. Protein product: CASSFVGTSPRKGLEQYF.

This chain uses TRBV27 with TRBJ1-6; 9 bases map to TRBD1. Germline-derived CDR1 and CDR2 are MNHEY and SMNVEV (reference sequence). This CDR3 region has 14 residues. Losses at the gene ends were 6 bases for V and 7 bases for J; bases not matched to a gene: 4. The chain's CDR3 is CASRGQGSNSPLHF. The CDR3 DNA is TGTGCCAGCAGGGGACAGGGCTCCAATTCACCCCTCCACTTT.

V gene TRBV27 combines with J gene TRBJ2-7; D might be TRBD1 (6 bases). The germline V and J ends were trimmed by 5 bases and 3 bases, with 8 bases remaining between them. The CDR3 totals 12 residues. Germline V lookup: CDR1 MNHEY, CDR2 SMNVEV (reference sequence). CDR3 in DNA: TGTGCCAGCAGTGGGACACTCTACGAGCAGTACTTC. Translated: CASSGTLYEQYF.

As concerns this clone: Other DNA sequences of this sample code for an identical CDR3. The chain is built from TRBV4-1 and TRBJ2-5, with 9 nucleotides matching TRBD2. Germline CDR1 is MGHRA and CDR2 is YSYEKL. With V trimmed by 3 bases and J by 1 base, 3 bases remained unmatched. There are 15 residues in the CDR3. CDR3 region: CASSHPTSGQETQYF. In DNA, the CDR3 is TGCGCCAGCAGCCACCCGACTAGCGGCCAAGAGACCCAGTACTTC.